This T cell receptor (beta chain) appears in the sequencing data of a study of shared clonotypes between healthy human individuals. Overall study: Ranging from 18 to 49 in age, donors were two women and a few men.

Turning to this clone: Antigen: not known.

The CDR3 is 15 residues long. V shed 6 bases and J 4 bases; nucleotides not matched to a gene: 8. Germline assignment: CDR1 SEHNR and CDR2 FQNEAQ (reference sequence). Broader study findings: Shared clonotypes across all four donors exceeded non-shared ones in generation probability.

Per the authors' pipeline: ImmunoSEQ supplied junction-only sequences lacking quality scores, so filtering was different. The data were produced by immunoSEQ multiplex PCR, yet TCRdb's version contains in-frame clones alone and is incomplete. The D gene and trimming were derived from the DNA, and the V and J assignments and clone size from that table. Among about 1,800,000 clones listed, approximately 94% were seen once. Naive CD8 isolation took CD45RO-negative cells positively selected for CCR7 and excluded terminally differentiated effector memory CD45RA+ cells. V is TRBV7-9 and J is TRBJ2-3; 9 bases align to TRBD2. Sequencing input: naive CD8+ T cells sorted from blood. The sequence was obtained from a man between 18 and 35 years old in good health. The CDR3 here is CASRSPAGGPDTQYF. In DNA form, the CDR3 reads TGTGCCAGCAGATCCCCCGCGGGGGGGCCAGATACGCAGTATTTT.